The rows below give T cell receptor beta chains drawn from one sample of a study of T cell changes during pregnancy in multiple sclerosis. Profiled with immunoSEQ multiplex PCR; TCRdb holds only in-frame clones, not every one. The sample yields 20,000 to 25,000 clones, just under 85% seen once. Sequenced material: CD8+ T cells from peripheral blood mononuclear cells, taken in the first trimester of pregnancy. All receptors derive from a female donor in good health, enrolled as a control in a pregnancy study. Each CDR3 is given with its conserved first and last residue. A D gene is named only where the DNA matches it firmly. The listing skips clone size in some rows; elsewhere it reads once, few, many or a size class.

V: TRBV2; D: TRBD1; size: -; J: TRBJ1-2; CDR3: CASRGTGGGYGYTF; DNA: TGTGCCAGCAGGGGGACAGGGGGCGGCTATGGCTACACCTTC
V: TRBV6-4; D: TRBD2; size: -; J: TRBJ2-7; CDR3: CASSETSGSYEQYF; DNA: TGTGCCAGCAGTGAAACTAGCGGATCCTACGAGCAGTACTTC
V: TRBV7-9; D: TRBD1; size: -; J: TRBJ1-6; CDR3: CASSDTGTEHSPLHF; DNA: TGTGCCAGCAGCGACACCGGGACAGAACATTCACCCCTCCACTTT
V: TRBV6-5; D: -; size: few; J: TRBJ1-2; CDR3: CASSPGEVYGYTF; DNA: TGTGCCAGCAGCCCGGGGGAGGTCTATGGCTACACCTTC
V: TRBV11-2; D: -; size: -; J: TRBJ2-7; CDR3: CASSLRWGDHEQYF; DNA: TGTGCCAGCAGCCTACGGTGGGGGGACCACGAGCAGTACTTC
V: TRBV4-2; D: -; size: -; J: TRBJ1-1; CDR3: CASSQDKRGRNTEAFF; DNA: TGTGCCAGCAGCCAAGATAAAAGAGGCCGGAACACTGAAGCTTTCTTT
V: TRBV2; D: TRBD2; size: -; J: TRBJ2-7; CDR3: CASSWTSGAYEQYF; DNA: TGTGCCAGCAGTTGGACTAGCGGTGCCTACGAGCAGTACTTC
V: TRBV4-1; D: -; size: -; J: TRBJ1-4; CDR3: CASSQVRGTNEKLFF; DNA: TGCGCCAGCAGCCAAGTAAGGGGGACTAATGAAAAACTGTTTTTT
V: TRBV28; D: -; size: -; J: TRBJ1-2; CDR3: CASTYRAFYGYTF; DNA: TGTGCCAGCACCTACAGGGCTTTCTATGGCTACACCTTC
V: TRBV7-3; D: TRBD2; size: once; J: TRBJ2-3; CDR3: CASSPTSGRSTDTQYF; DNA: TGTGCCAGCAGCCCAACTAGCGGGCGTAGCACAGATACGCAGTATTTT
V: TRBV9; D: -; size: few; J: TRBJ1-1; CDR3: CASSQQDTEAFF; DNA: TGTGCCAGCAGCCAACAGGACACTGAAGCTTTCTTT
V: TRBV25-1; D: TRBD1; size: -; J: TRBJ2-1; CDR3: CASRPGQGINEQFF; DNA: TGTGCCAGCAGACCGGGACAGGGGATAAATGAGCAGTTCTTC
V: TRBV4-1; D: TRBD1; size: -; J: TRBJ2-2; CDR3: CASSTAGGTTGELFF; DNA: TGCGCCAGCAGTACCGCAGGGGGCACAACCGGGGAGCTGTTTTTT
V: TRBV7-6; D: -; size: -; J: TRBJ1-2; CDR3: CASSPVLAGDYGYTF; DNA: TGTGCCAGCAGCCCTGTCCTAGCTGGGGACTATGGCTACACCTTC
V: TRBV9; D: TRBD1; size: -; J: TRBJ2-7; CDR3: CASSVGGQGPYEQYF; DNA: TGTGCCAGCAGCGTAGGAGGACAGGGCCCCTACGAGCAGTACTTC
V: TRBV4-3; D: -; size: -; J: TRBJ2-2; CDR3: CASSPDYRGGELFF; DNA: TGCGCCAGCAGTCCGGACTACCGAGGCGGGGAGCTGTTTTTT
V: TRBV10-1; D: TRBD2; size: -; J: TRBJ2-3; CDR3: CASSVAGVSADTQYF; DNA: TGCGCCAGCAGTGTAGCGGGAGTGTCGGCAGATACGCAGTATTTT
V: TRBV5-6; D: TRBD1; size: -; J: TRBJ1-2; CDR3: CASSLPPEDRGHRNYGYTF; DNA: TGTGCCAGCAGCCTTCCCCCCGAGGACAGGGGGCATCGAAACTATGGCTACACCTTC
V: TRBV7-7; D: -; size: -; J: TRBJ2-1; CDR3: CASSLDVFPLNEQFF; DNA: TGTGCCAGCAGCTTAGACGTCTTCCCGCTAAATGAGCAGTTCTTC
V: TRBV9; D: -; size: -; J: TRBJ1-2; CDR3: CASSVGGVGRSDYTF; DNA: TGTGCCAGCAGCGTAGGGGGGGTAGGCAGAAGCGACTACACCTTC
V: TRBV19; D: TRBD1; size: -; J: TRBJ1-1; CDR3: CASSWTGDTEAFF; DNA: TGTGCCAGTAGCTGGACAGGGGACACTGAAGCTTTCTTT
V: TRBV27; D: -; size: -; J: TRBJ2-3; CDR3: CASSPRSSVDTQYF; DNA: TGTGCCAGCAGTCCACGAAGTAGCGTGGATACGCAGTATTTT
V: TRBV7-9; D: -; size: -; J: TRBJ2-7; CDR3: CASSPGGRGGYEQYF; DNA: TGTGCCAGCAGCCCAGGGGGCAGGGGAGGGTACGAGCAGTACTTC
V: TRBV29-1; D: -; size: -; J: TRBJ1-2; CDR3: CSVEDQRGLSYGYTF; DNA: TGCAGCGTTGAAGATCAGAGAGGGCTCAGCTATGGCTACACCTTC
V: TRBV6-1; D: TRBD2; size: -; J: TRBJ2-2; CDR3: CASSRLAGEAGELFF; DNA: TGTGCCAGCAGTCGACTAGCGGGAGAGGCCGGGGAGCTGTTTTTT
V: TRBV6-1; D: -; size: medium-sized; J: TRBJ1-5; CDR3: CASSEGEGMGNQPQHF; DNA: TGTGCCAGCAGTGAAGGCGAGGGAATGGGCAATCAGCCCCAGCATTTT
V: TRBV11-2; D: -; size: -; J: TRBJ2-3; CDR3: CASTPAGLGTDTQYF; DNA: TGTGCCAGCACTCCTGCGGGACTTGGCACAGATACGCAGTATTTT
V: TRBV7-3; D: -; size: once; J: TRBJ1-2; CDR3: CASSSRHAGDYGYTF; DNA: TGTGCCAGCAGTTCTCGTCACGCGGGGGACTATGGCTACACCTTC
V: TRBV6-4; D: -; size: -; J: TRBJ2-1; CDR3: CASSEFERSSYNEQFF; DNA: TGTGCCAGCAGTGAGTTCGAGCGGAGCTCCTACAATGAGCAGTTCTTC
V: TRBV7-9; D: TRBD1; size: -; J: TRBJ1-5; CDR3: CASSGLQGAPDQPQHF; DNA: TGTGCCAGCAGCGGCCTCCAGGGGGCGCCGGATCAGCCCCAGCATTTT
V: TRBV7-9; D: -; size: once; J: TRBJ2-7; CDR3: CASSFETDFPYEQYF; DNA: TGTGCCAGCAGCTTCGAGACAGACTTTCCCTACGAGCAGTACTTC
V: TRBV7-9; D: TRBD1; size: few; J: TRBJ1-2; CDR3: CASSFTGGDYGYTF; DNA: TGTGCCAGCAGCTTTACAGGGGGTGACTATGGCTACACCTTC
V: TRBV5-4; D: TRBD2; size: -; J: TRBJ2-7; CDR3: CASRLAGQPSYEQYF; DNA: TGTGCCAGCCGACTAGCGGGACAACCCTCCTACGAGCAGTACTTC
V: TRBV19; D: TRBD1; size: -; J: TRBJ2-7; CDR3: CASSIAQDRPTYEQYF; DNA: TGTGCCAGTAGTATAGCCCAGGACAGGCCTACCTACGAGCAGTACTTC
V: TRBV4-1; D: TRBD1; size: -; J: TRBJ1-2; CDR3: CASSQITGVGYGYTF; DNA: TGCGCCAGCAGCCAGATTACAGGGGTGGGCTATGGCTACACCTTC
V: TRBV29-1; D: TRBD1; size: -; J: TRBJ1-4; CDR3: CSVELPPDRVGEKLFF; DNA: TGCAGCGTTGAACTTCCCCCGGACAGGGTCGGGGAAAAACTGTTTTTT
V: TRBV25-1; D: TRBD1; size: -; J: TRBJ2-2; CDR3: CASETGGNTGELFF; DNA: TGTGCCAGCGAAACAGGGGGGAACACCGGGGAGCTGTTTTTT
V: TRBV28; D: -; size: -; J: TRBJ1-2; CDR3: CASSLSTGNYGYTF; DNA: TGTGCCAGCAGTTTGAGTACTGGTAACTATGGCTACACCTTC
V: TRBV2; D: -; size: -; J: TRBJ2-1; CDR3: CASRTLGEVGWNEQFF; DNA: TGTGCCAGCAGAACCTTAGGGGAGGTCGGTTGGAATGAGCAGTTCTTC
V: TRBV4-1; D: TRBD2; size: once; J: TRBJ2-2; CDR3: CASSQLGTSVGELFF; DNA: TGCGCCAGCAGCCAACTCGGGACTAGTGTTGGGGAGCTGTTTTTT
V: TRBV19; D: TRBD1; size: -; J: TRBJ2-2; CDR3: CASSGTGAGELFF; DNA: TGTGCCAGTAGTGGTACAGGGGCCGGGGAGCTGTTTTTT
V: TRBV28; D: -; size: -; J: TRBJ2-7; CDR3: CASSSPSPSYEQYF; DNA: TGTGCCAGCAGTTCACCTAGCCCCTCCTACGAGCAGTACTTC